The clone carrying this T cell receptor (beta chain) was observed a handful of times. MiXCR was run by TCRdb on the reads, yielding one entry per CDR3 protein. The sample lists fewer than 200,000 distinct CDR3 sequences, roughly an eighth seen once, with over 25% in the top ten. This sample stems from a study of T cell repertoires in cytomegalovirus infection. In the study overall: Matching HLA type and CMV infection were both indicated by public TCR beta signatures.

V was pared by 5 bases and J by 5 bases, with 16 bases between. This CDR3 is 16 amino acids long. Germline loops: CDR1 SEHNR, CDR2 FQNEAQ (reference sequence). This receptor was taken from a human donor in good health (CMV status not recorded). Some clones in this sample may be carry-over from other donors' samples. The sequenced material came from PBMCs. The chain carries TRBV7-9 and TRBJ2-6; D is perhaps TRBD1 (5 bases). This chain's CDR3 is CASSQLTALRANVLTF. The DNA of the CDR3 is TGTGCCAGCAGCCAATTGACAGCATTAAGGGCCAACGTCCTGACTTTC.